Included here is one T cell receptor (beta chain) sequence, with context. Its matching antigen is unknown. Germline V CDR1 and CDR2: GTSNPN, SVGIG (reference sequence). V lost 6 bases and J lost 2; bases outside the gene matches: 5. There are 13 residues in the CDR3. The entry originates in a study of T cell responses to AZD1222 COVID-19 vaccine. TCRdb's table, derived via immunoSEQ multiplex PCR, lists solely in-frame clones and lacks some. Of 150,000 to 200,000 clones in the sample, about 89% were seen once. Study results and caveats: The study found vaccine-associated CD4 TCRs spanning spike, dominant at 160-218 and 743-854. Spike-specific TCR repertoires showed rising breadth and depth after two AZD1222 doses. Repertoires were collected only later (after the peak T cell response had occurred). Donors were largely white British and mainly female; clonal diversity was possibly underestimated.

The V and J genes are TRBV30 and TRBJ2-7, with TRBD1 matching over 9 bases. Source: peripheral blood, taken 28 days after the second AZD1222 dose. The TCR comes from an adult who received the AZD1222 COVID-19 vaccine. The CDR3 bases are TGTGCCTGTAAGGGACAGGGTCCCTACGAGCAGTACTTC. It codes for CACKGQGPYEQYF.